This TCR beta chain was sequenced in a study of early T cells in non-severe SARS-CoV-2 infection. Study information: Sequencing was performed on bulk RNA from unsorted whole blood, leaving chains unpaired.

The V and J ends lost 5 bases and 7 bases respectively, with 21 bases between them. From germline, CDR1 is SNHLY and CDR2 FYNNEI. CDR3 size: 16 residues. Broader study findings: Missing private and CD4 specificities, VDJdb matching favored anti-spike CD8 responses.

This clonotype was seen repeatedly, ten times or more. The antigen remains undetermined. Individual cDNA molecules were tagged with unique molecular identifiers. TCRdb reprocessed the 5' RACE reads via MiXCR and lists one record per CDR3 protein. The sample includes about 71,000 distinct CDR3 sequences, about an eighth seen only once; the top ten take over 12%. The receptor was derived from an adult who was a healthcare worker with PCR-confirmed SARS-CoV-2 infection or an uninfected control (not recorded which). Sequenced material: whole blood. V is TRBV2 and J is TRBJ2-1, with D maybe TRBD2 (6 bases). The CDR3 bases are TGTGCCAGCAGTCCCCCAGGGACTTCCGCCTCAAATGAGCAGTTCTTC. Translated, it gives CASSPPGTSASNEQFF. Full variable domain (outside the CDR3, taken from reference TRBV2 and TRBJ2-1): EPEVTQTPSHQVTQMGQEVILRCVPISNHLYFYWYRQILGQKVEFLVSFYNNEISEKSEIFDDQFSVERPDGSNFTLKIRSTKLEDSAMYFCASSPPGTSASNEQFFGPGTRLTVL.